A single sample gave rise to the 2 T cell receptor beta chains below, sequenced in a study of regulatory T cells in long-lasting Graves disease. Libraries of TCR beta came from iRepertoire HTBI primers plus Arm-PCR of CDR3 regions. TCRdb reanalysed the multiplex PCR reads using MiXCR and keeps one entry per CDR3 protein. The profile shows around 450,000 distinct CDR3 sequences, around 16% of them singletons. Regarding time point: newly diagnosed GD, antithyroid drugs for less than 3 months. Generation of the TCR library employed RNA extracted from PBMCs. This same sample was also taken into another study, of T cells in Graves' hyperthyroidism and ophthalmopathy.

Sequenced material: peripheral blood mononuclear cells (PBMCs), taken at new diagnosis, from a patient treated with antithyroid drugs. Every receptor here comes from a woman in her forties with Graves disease.

The rearrangement links TRBV2 to TRBJ1-1; no firm D call. CDR1 and CDR2 (germline): SNHLY, FYNNEI. Trimming pared 3 bases from V and 10 bases from J, leaving 15 bases between. The CDR3 extends over 13 amino acids. The CDR3 is CASSDEINNGAFF. The CDR3, as DNA: TGTGCCAGCAGTGACGAGATAAACAACGGAGCTTTCTTT.

As regards this clonotype: A much larger clone lies one base from this, so it may be a read error. J is TRBJ2-1 and V is TRBV2; no firm D call. This CDR3 spans 12 amino acids. Germline V gives CDR1 SNHLY, CDR2 FYNNEI. The CDR3 reads CASSVLVNKQFF. CDR3 coding DNA: TGTGCCAGCAGTGTTCTAGTCAATAAGCAGTTCTTC.